These T cell receptor beta chains were read from a single sample in a study of neoadjuvant nivolumab and ipilimumab in lung cancer. The data were produced by immunoSEQ multiplex PCR, yet TCRdb's version contains in-frame clones alone and is incomplete. The sample lists 30,000 or so clones, more than 80% seen once, with over 4.5% in the top ten. Source: tumor tissue, taken after neoadjuvant nivolumab, alone or with ipilimumab, at or shortly before surgery. These receptors came from an adult with non-small cell lung cancer. Each CDR3 is given with its conserved first and last residue. The order of the fields is D gene, J gene, V gene, clone size, CDR3 DNA, CDR3 protein. D genes are given only for firm matches. Some rows mark clone size as missing; the rest say once, few, many or name a class of expanded clone.

>.|TRBJ1-3|TRBV11-2|.
TGTGCCAGCAGTTATGTGGAAGGAAACACCATATATTTT
CASSYVEGNTIYF
>.|TRBJ2-7|TRBV5-5|.
TGTGCCAGCAGCTTGGCACAGGGTTTGATCTACGAGCAGTACTTC
CASSLAQGLIYEQYF
>.|TRBJ2-1|TRBV20-1|.
TGCAGTGCTATGGTCTACAATGAGCAGTTCTTC
CSAMVYNEQFF
>.|TRBJ2-5|TRBV7-9|.
TGTGCCAGCAGCCCCCGTGAGTCTCGGGAGACCCAGTACTTC
CASSPRESRETQYF
>TRBD1|TRBJ1-2|TRBV19|.
TGTGCCAGTAGTATAGATCGGGGGACAGTGGATAACTATGGCTACACCTTC
CASSIDRGTVDNYGYTF
>.|TRBJ2-2|TRBV4-2|.
TGTGCCAGCAACCAAGGGATAGTGTACTACCCCCCCGGGGAGCTGTTTTTT
CASNQGIVYYPPGELFF
>TRBD2|TRBJ2-2|TRBV5-6|.
TGTGCCAGCAGCTTGGAGGAAGCGGGGGGGCCCGGGGAGCTGTTTTTT
CASSLEEAGGPGELFF
>.|TRBJ1-6|TRBV6-1|.
TGTGCCAGCATGAAGGAGTTTAATTCACCCCTCCACTTT
CASMKEFNSPLHF
>.|TRBJ2-3|TRBV5-4|.
TGTGCCAGCAGCTGGGGGCTAGGAAGCACAGATACGCAGTATTTT
CASSWGLGSTDTQYF
>TRBD2|TRBJ2-2|TRBV5-1|once
TGCGCCAGCAGCTTGGGAGCGGGAGAGACCGGGGAGCTGTTTTTT
CASSLGAGETGELFF
>.|TRBJ2-7|TRBV18|.
TGTGCCAGCTCACCACCGGATGGAGGGGGTTTCAACGAGCAGTACTTC
CASSPPDGGGFNEQYF
>TRBD2|TRBJ2-5|TRBV5-4|.
TGTGCCAGCAGCCGGGGACTAGCGGGAGATGAAGAGACCCAGTACTTC
CASSRGLAGDEETQYF
>.|TRBJ1-2|TRBV7-2|.
TGTGCCAGCAGCTCCTTACAGGGTCAGGGCTATGGCTACACCTTC
CASSSLQGQGYGYTF
>.|TRBJ1-1|TRBV6-5|.
TGTGCCAGCAGTTACGGGGGGAACACTGAAGCTTTCTTT
CASSYGGNTEAFF
>.|TRBJ2-7|TRBV7-8|.
TGTGCCAGCAGCTTAGCCGTCAGCTACGAGCAGTACTTC
CASSLAVSYEQYF
>.|TRBJ2-5|TRBV5-4|.
TGTGCCAGCAGCTTGGATCCAGGGGGGTACCAAGAGACCCAGTACTTC
CASSLDPGGYQETQYF
>.|TRBJ1-1|TRBV29-1|few
TGCAGCGTTGTGTCGGGGGCGGCTGAAGCTTTCTTT
CSVVSGAAEAFF
>TRBD1|TRBJ1-2|TRBV11-1|.
TGTGCCAGCAGCTTCCAGGGGGCGCCTGGGGGCTACACCTTC
CASSFQGAPGGYTF
>.|TRBJ1-6|TRBV7-8|.
TGTGCCAGCAGCTTAGGGTGGGGTGACTCCTATAATTCACCCCTCCACTTT
CASSLGWGDSYNSPLHF
>TRBD1|TRBJ2-1|TRBV4-2|few
TGTGCCAGCAGCCAAGATCCGGGACAGGGTACCTACAATGAGCAGTTCTTC
CASSQDPGQGTYNEQFF
>TRBD1|TRBJ1-5|TRBV2|.
TGTGCCAGCAGTCCCGGGACAGGGAATCAGCCCCAGCATTTT
CASSPGTGNQPQHF
>TRBD2|TRBJ2-7|TRBV6-5|.
TGTGCCAGCAGTCCTATTGCGGGAGGTTACGAGCAGTACTTC
CASSPIAGGYEQYF
>.|TRBJ2-5|TRBV6-5|.
TGTGCCAGCAGTTCAGGGGTGAAGACCCAGTACTTC
CASSSGVKTQYF
>.|TRBJ2-2|TRBV2|.
TGTGCCAGTAATGCGGGTCGACTAGTCCCCGGGGAGCTGTTTTTT
CASNAGRLVPGELFF
>.|TRBJ2-3|TRBV18|.
TGTGCCAGCTCACCACCAACGGAGGATACGCAGTATTTT
CASSPPTEDTQYF
>.|TRBJ2-2|TRBV27|.
TGTGCCAGCAGTTTATTACTTTCGAACACCGGGGAGCTGTTTTTT
CASSLLLSNTGELFF
>.|TRBJ2-2|TRBV5-4|.
TGTGCCAGCAGCTGGTACGGGGCGGTACACACCGGGGAGCTGTTTTTT
CASSWYGAVHTGELFF
>.|TRBJ2-6|TRBV5-1|.
TGCGCCAGCAGCTTGGCCGTATCGTCTGTCCTGACTTTC
CASSLAVSSVLTF
>.|TRBJ2-7|TRBV6-9|.
TGTGCCAGCAGCCCGTACCACTACAATTCAACCTACGAGCAGTACTTC
CASSPYHYNSTYEQYF
>.|TRBJ1-5|TRBV15|.
TGTGCCACCAGCAGAACAAACAGGGTAAGCAATCAGCCCCAGCATTTT
CATSRTNRVSNQPQHF
>TRBD2|TRBJ2-5|TRBV6-1|.
TGTGCCAGCAGAGATATAGCGGGGCTACAAGAGACCCAGTACTTC
CASRDIAGLQETQYF